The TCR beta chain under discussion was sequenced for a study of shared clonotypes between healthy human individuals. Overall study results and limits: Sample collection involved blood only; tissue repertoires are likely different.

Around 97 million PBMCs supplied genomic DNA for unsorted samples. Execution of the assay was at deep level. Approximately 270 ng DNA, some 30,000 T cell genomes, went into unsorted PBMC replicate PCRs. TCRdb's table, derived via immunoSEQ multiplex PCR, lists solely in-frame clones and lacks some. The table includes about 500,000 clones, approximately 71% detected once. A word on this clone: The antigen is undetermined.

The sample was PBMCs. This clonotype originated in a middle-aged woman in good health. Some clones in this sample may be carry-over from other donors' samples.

For the CDR3, the DNA is TGTGCCATCAGTGAGTCGGGGCAGGGCAAGCAGTACTTC. This gives the protein CAISESGQGKQYF. This chain links TRBV10-3 with TRBJ2-7; TRBD1 might be the D (5 bases). The V and J ends lost 0 bases and 8 bases respectively, with 11 bases between them. Germline loops: CDR1 ENHRY, CDR2 SYGVKD. This CDR3 is 13 amino acids long.